One and the same sample provided the 16 T cell receptor beta chains below, sequenced in a study of cytomegalovirus exposure and HLA in healthy donors. Primers included in the PCR were 60 Vbeta and 13 Jbeta primers. The table came from immunoSEQ multiplex PCR; TCRdb's copy has only in-frame clones and leaves some out. Of under 200,000 clones listed, 75% are singletons. Sequenced sample: PBMCs. Every receptor here comes from a woman aged 40 to 50 in good health and CMV-seropositive.

This clone was found a few times. V is TRBV6-1 and J is TRBJ2-7; 8 nucleotides agree with TRBD2. Per the germline V gene, CDR1 is MNHNS and CDR2 is SASEGT. This CDR3 is built from 16 residues. V lost 1 base and J lost 0; bases outside the gene matches: 5. This chain's CDR3 is CASSEERLAGSYEQYF. The CDR3 DNA is TGTGCCAGCAGTGAAGAGCGGCTAGCGGGCTCCTACGAGCAGTACTTC.

This clone was counted only a few times. The genes are TRBV6-5 and TRBJ2-3, with TRBD1 matching over 7 bases. The V segment lost 6 bases and the J segment 0 bases; nucleotides outside the gene matches: 6. Germline CDR1 and CDR2: MNHEY and SVGAGI. The CDR3 loop spans 15 amino acids. This chain's CDR3 is CASRLDRVSTDTQYF. CDR3 nucleotide sequence: TGTGCCAGCAGATTAGACAGGGTTAGCACAGATACGCAGTATTTT.

The chain employs TRBV28 and TRBJ2-5; D is uncertain. The CDR3 is 15 residues long. Germline V gene lookup returns CDR1 MDHEN and CDR2 SYDVKM. With 5 bases removed from V and 0 bases from J, the gap between germline ends came to 13 bases. CDR3 loop: CASSGSSSNQETQYF. The DNA of the CDR3 is TGTGCCAGCAGTGGTAGTTCGTCCAACCAAGAGACCCAGTACTTC.

This chain links TRBV5-5 with TRBJ1-3; D is uncertain. Germline CDR1 SGHKS, CDR2 YYEKEE (reference sequence). The V and J ends lost 0 bases and 9 bases respectively, with 19 bases between them. The CDR3 extends over 16 amino acids. CDR3 DNA sequence: TGTGCCAGCAGCTTGGACCGAGCCGGTCGGCGGGGCACCATATATTTT. This encodes CASSLDRAGRRGTIYF. The full variable domain, completed using reference TRBV5-5 and TRBJ1-3, is DAGVTQSPTHLIKTRGQQVTLRCSPISGHKSVSWYQQVLGQGPQFIFQYYEKEERGRGNFPDRFSARQFPNYSSELNVNALLLGDSALYLCASSLDRAGRRGTIYFGEGSWLTVV.

This rearrangement joins TRBV6-1 to TRBJ1-2; no clear D. The CDR3 has 13 amino acids. The germline V gene has CDR1 MNHNS and CDR2 SASEGT. Trimming shortened V by 5 bases and J by 1 base, and 8 bases separated the two germline ends. The chain's CDR3 is CASSLAYNYGYTF. CDR3 nucleotide sequence: TGTGCCAGCAGTTTAGCCTATAACTATGGCTACACCTTC.

CDR3 coding DNA: TGTGCCAGCAGACAGACAGGGACTAATGAAAAACTGTTTTTT. Translated, it gives CASRQTGTNEKLFF. This chain connects TRBV28 to TRBJ1-4; TRBD1 aligns across 7 bases. CDR3 length: 14 residues. Germline values: CDR1 MDHEN, CDR2 SYDVKM. Losses at the gene ends were 6 bases for V and 2 bases for J; bases not matched to a gene: 3.

This rearrangement joins TRBV7-8 to TRBJ1-2; D might be TRBD1 (5 bases). CDR3 size: 14 residues. From germline, CDR1 is SGHVS and CDR2 FQNEAQ. V gave up 5 bases and J gave up 8 bases, with 18 bases separating them. DNA of the CDR3: TGTGCCAGCAGCCTACAGGAGGGGTCTCAGGGCTACACCTTC. Protein: CASSLQEGSQGYTF. The full variable domain, in which reference TRBV7-8 and TRBJ1-2 provide the parts outside the CDR3, is GAGVSQSPRYKVAKRGQDVALRCDPISGHVSLFWYQQALGQGPEFLTYFQNEAQLDKSGLPSDRFFAERPEGSVSTLKIQRTQQEDSAVYLCASSLQEGSQGYTFGSGTRLTVV.

In regard to this clone: Additional DNA sequences in this sample encode the identical CDR3. This sequence joins TRBV28 and TRBJ1-2; 9 positions match TRBD1. The CDR3 has 13 residues. With 3 bases clipped from V and 5 bases from J, the junction kept 1 base outside the gene matches. Germline-derived CDR1 and CDR2 are MDHEN and SYDVKM. The CDR3, as DNA: TGTGCCAGCAGTTTTGGGACAGGGTATGGCTACACCTTC. Its protein is CASSFGTGYGYTF.

The rearrangement links TRBV9 to TRBJ2-1; 7 bases are shared with TRBD2. CDR1 SGDLS and CDR2 YYNGEE come from the germline V gene. Trimming removed 2 bases from V and 2 bases from J; junction bases left unmatched: 4. The CDR3 has 15 residues. CDR3 amino acids: CASSVREVTYNEQFF. The CDR3 DNA reads TGTGCCAGCAGCGTCCGGGAGGTCACCTACAATGAGCAGTTCTTC.

As for this clone: A read error may account for a junction end that differs from germline. This sequence joins TRBV7-7 and TRBJ2-2, with D possibly TRBD2 on 6 matching bases. Germline V gene lookup returns CDR1 SSHAT and CDR2 FNYEAQ (reference sequence). This CDR3 is built from 17 residues. The CDR3 nucleotides read TGTGCTAGCAGCTTACAGGCCGGGCCACGGGGGACCGGGGAGCTGTTTTTT. As protein: CASSLQAGPRGTGELFF.

The chain couples TRBV5-1 to TRBJ1-2; 9 nucleotides line up with TRBD1. This CDR3 spans 19 amino acids. Unmatched junction bases numbered 18, after V lost 4 bases and J lost 2 bases. Germline values: CDR1 SGHRS, CDR2 YFSETQ. CDR3 in DNA: TGCGCCAGCAGCCCTATTACAAACAGGGGGCCCTATCAGAACTATGGCTACACCTTC. It is translated as CASSPITNRGPYQNYGYTF.

A remark on this clone: The CDR3 ends on some other residue instead of the conserved phenylalanine or tryptophan, so this is likely a read error. No DNA is shown, since the ends of the CDR3 on it are uncertain; the CDR3 is the one TCRdb lists. The CDR3 loop is CASSLQGI. V usage is TRBV28 and J usage is TRBJ2-7; no check of the table's D call, TRBD1, against the DNA was made. The length of the CDR3 is 8 amino acids, counting both ends. Germline assignment: CDR1 MDHEN and CDR2 SYDVKM.

This chain links TRBV11-2 with TRBJ2-7, with 7 bases aligning to TRBD1. Trimming cost V 5 bases and J 6 bases; bases outside gene matches: 7. Germline CDR1 and CDR2: SGHAT and FQNNGV. CDR3 length equals 13 residues. The CDR3 loop is CASSRDRSAEQYF. Written as DNA, the CDR3 is TGTGCCAGCAGCCGGGACAGAAGTGCCGAGCAGTACTTC.

The chain uses TRBV30 and TRBJ1-2; 7 bases line up with TRBD1. Germline trimming cut 7 bases from V and 2 bases from J; bases unmatched to any gene: 10. CDR3 size: 14 residues. The germline V gene has CDR1 GTSNPN and CDR2 SVGIG (reference sequence). DNA of the CDR3: TGTGCCTTAAAACCGGGACAGAGCAACTATGGCTACACCTTC. It specifies CALKPGQSNYGYTF.

V gene TRBV18 combines with J gene TRBJ1-1; TRBD1 aligns across 7 bases. The CDR3 covers 13 residues. Germline lookup yields CDR1 KGHSH and CDR2 LQKENI. V was clipped by 0 bases and J by 7 bases; unmatched bases: 2. CDR3 DNA sequence: TGTGCCAGCTCACCACCCAACAGGGGTGAAGCTTTCTTT. Translating gives CASSPPNRGEAFF.

The chain recombines TRBV7-2 with TRBJ2-2; 7 bases are shared with TRBD1. Germline V lookup: CDR1 SGHTA, CDR2 FQGNSA. This CDR3 comprises 15 residues. With 2 bases clipped from V and 1 base from J, the junction kept 1 base outside the gene matches. The CDR3 DNA reads TGTGCCAGCAGCTTACCAGGGGGGAACACCGGGGAGCTGTTTTTT. Amino acids: CASSLPGGNTGELFF.